This T cell receptor (beta chain) was identified in a study of cytotoxic CD8 clonotypes in ibrutinib-treated CLL. Study background: Partial response was seen in around 24 patients and complete response in 2; after median approximately 68 months, approximately 14 stayed remitted, about 12 progressed. Samples averaged approximately 260,000 productive templates and 90,000 to 100,000 productive rearrangements.

Frozen-stored PBMCs produced approximately 2 micrograms of genomic DNA for TCR beta libraries. Trimming shortened V by 0 bases and J by 2 bases, and 10 bases separated the two germline ends. The CDR3 extends over 15 amino acids. Per the germline V gene, CDR1 is MGHRA and CDR2 is YSYEKL. Study observations and caveats: Sustained-remission and progressing patients were not sampled at matched times.

This table comes from immunoSEQ multiplex PCR, and its TCRdb copy is limited to in-frame clones, with some not included. The table lists about 9,400 clones, roughly 57% of them singletons, with about 18% in the top ten. With respect to this clone: Its antigen is unknown.

The specimen comprised PBMCs, sampled before ibrutinib treatment. The sequence was obtained from a human donor with chronic lymphocytic leukemia. The chain recombines TRBV4-1 with TRBJ2-5; D is possibly TRBD1 or TRBD2 (5 bases each). This CDR3 reads CASSQEPGTQETQYF. CDR3 DNA sequence: TGCGCCAGCAGCCAAGAACCCGGGACGCAAGAGACCCAGTACTTC.